The entry that follows covers one TCR beta chain sequence. These data come from a study of T cell changes during pregnancy in multiple sclerosis. The CDR3 totals 18 residues. CDR1 is MNHEY, CDR2 SMNVEV, per germline (reference sequence). V shed 2 bases and J 1 base; nucleotides not matched to a gene: 10. The assay was immunoSEQ multiplex PCR, and TCRdb's table has in-frame clones only and misses some. The sample yields 25,000 to 35,000 clones, around 89% seen once. The gene calls are TRBV27 and TRBJ1-5; 8 nucleotides align to TRBD1. The source material was CD4+ T cells from peripheral blood mononuclear cells, sampled in the third trimester of pregnancy. The source is a female donor in good health, enrolled as a control in a pregnancy study. As DNA, the CDR3 is TGTGCCAGCAGTTTACACTCGCCTAGGGACAGGAGCAATCAGCCCCAGCATTTT. It is translated as CASSLHSPRDRSNQPQHF.